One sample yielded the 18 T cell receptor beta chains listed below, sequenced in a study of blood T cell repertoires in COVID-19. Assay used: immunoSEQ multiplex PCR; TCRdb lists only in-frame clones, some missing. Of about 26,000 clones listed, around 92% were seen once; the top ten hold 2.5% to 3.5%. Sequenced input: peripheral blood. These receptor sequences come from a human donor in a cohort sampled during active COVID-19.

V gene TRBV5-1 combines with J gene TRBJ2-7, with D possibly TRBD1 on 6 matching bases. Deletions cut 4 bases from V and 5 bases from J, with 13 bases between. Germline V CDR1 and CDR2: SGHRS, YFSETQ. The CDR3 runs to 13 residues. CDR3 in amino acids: CASSPDRENEQYF. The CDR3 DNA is TGCGCCAGCAGCCCGGACAGAGAGAACGAGCAGTACTTC.

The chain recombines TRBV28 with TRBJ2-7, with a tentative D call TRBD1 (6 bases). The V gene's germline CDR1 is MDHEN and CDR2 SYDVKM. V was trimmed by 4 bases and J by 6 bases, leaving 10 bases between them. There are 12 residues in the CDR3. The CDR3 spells CASSSQGFEQYF. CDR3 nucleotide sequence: TGTGCCAGCAGTTCCCAGGGGTTCGAGCAGTACTTC.

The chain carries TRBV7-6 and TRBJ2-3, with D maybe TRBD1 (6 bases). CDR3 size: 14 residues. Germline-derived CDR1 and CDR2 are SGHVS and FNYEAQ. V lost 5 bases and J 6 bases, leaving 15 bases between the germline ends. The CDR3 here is CASSPQQGLDTQYF. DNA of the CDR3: TGTGCCAGCAGCCCACAACAGGGTTTGGATACGCAGTATTTT.

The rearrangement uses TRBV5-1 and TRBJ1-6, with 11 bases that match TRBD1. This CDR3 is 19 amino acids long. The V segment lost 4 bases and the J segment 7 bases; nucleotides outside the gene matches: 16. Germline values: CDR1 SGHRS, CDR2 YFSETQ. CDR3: CASSTFPGDRGSSNSPLHF. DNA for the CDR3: TGCGCCAGCAGCACCTTCCCGGGGGACAGGGGGTCTAGCAATTCACCCCTCCACTTT.

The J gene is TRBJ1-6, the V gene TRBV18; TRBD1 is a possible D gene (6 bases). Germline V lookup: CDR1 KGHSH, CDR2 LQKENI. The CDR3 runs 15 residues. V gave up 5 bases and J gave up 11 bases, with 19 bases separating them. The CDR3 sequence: CASSSPGQPSTPLHF. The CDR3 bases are TGTGCCAGCTCATCCCCCGGACAGCCGTCGACACCCCTCCACTTT.

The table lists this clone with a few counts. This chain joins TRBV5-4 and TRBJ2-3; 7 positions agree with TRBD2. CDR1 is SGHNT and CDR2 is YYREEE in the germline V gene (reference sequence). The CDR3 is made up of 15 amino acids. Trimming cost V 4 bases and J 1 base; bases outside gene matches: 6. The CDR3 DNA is TGTGCCAGCAGCCCGACGGCGGGGGGCACAGATACGCAGTATTTT. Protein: CASSPTAGGTDTQYF.

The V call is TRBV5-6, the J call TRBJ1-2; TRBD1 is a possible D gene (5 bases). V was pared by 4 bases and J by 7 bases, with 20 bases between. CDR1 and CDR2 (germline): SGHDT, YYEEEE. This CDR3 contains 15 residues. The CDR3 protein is CASSLPTDRGGGYTF. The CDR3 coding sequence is TGTGCCAGCAGCCTTCCGACAGACCGTGGTGGTGGCTACACCTTC.

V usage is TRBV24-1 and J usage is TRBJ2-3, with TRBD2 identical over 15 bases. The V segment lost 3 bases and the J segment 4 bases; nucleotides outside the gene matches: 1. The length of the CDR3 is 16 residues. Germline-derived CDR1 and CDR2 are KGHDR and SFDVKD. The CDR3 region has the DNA TGTGCCACCAGTGATGGACTAGCGGGGGGGCCAGATACGCAGTATTTT. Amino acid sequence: CATSDGLAGGPDTQYF.

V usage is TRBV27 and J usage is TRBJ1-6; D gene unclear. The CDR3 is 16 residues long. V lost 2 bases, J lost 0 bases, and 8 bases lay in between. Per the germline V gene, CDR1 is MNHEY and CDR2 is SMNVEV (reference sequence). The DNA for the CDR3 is TGTGCCAGCAGTTTACGAGAAACCTCCTATAATTCACCCCTCCACTTT. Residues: CASSLRETSYNSPLHF.

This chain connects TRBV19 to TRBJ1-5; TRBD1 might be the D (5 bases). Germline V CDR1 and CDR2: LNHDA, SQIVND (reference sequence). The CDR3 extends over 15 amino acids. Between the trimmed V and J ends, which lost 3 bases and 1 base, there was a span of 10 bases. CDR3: CASSIGRGSNQPQHF. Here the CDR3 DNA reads TGTGCCAGTAGTATTGGGCGGGGGAGCAATCAGCCCCAGCATTTT.

The CDR3 DNA sequence: TGCGCCAGCAGCACAGGAGTGAACACTGAAGCTTTCTTT. Its protein product is CASSTGVNTEAFF. The chain combines TRBV5-1 with TRBJ1-1, with D maybe TRBD1 (5 bases). Germline V gene sequence: CDR1 SGHRS, CDR2 YFSETQ. Deletions cut 4 bases from V and 0 bases from J, with 7 bases between. The CDR3 runs 13 residues.

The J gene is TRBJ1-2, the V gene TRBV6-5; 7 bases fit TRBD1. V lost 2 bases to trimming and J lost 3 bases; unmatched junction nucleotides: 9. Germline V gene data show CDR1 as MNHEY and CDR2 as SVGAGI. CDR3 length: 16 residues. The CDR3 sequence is CASSYLGQVVDYGYTF. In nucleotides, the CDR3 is TGTGCCAGCAGTTACCTCGGACAGGTTGTAGACTATGGCTACACCTTC.

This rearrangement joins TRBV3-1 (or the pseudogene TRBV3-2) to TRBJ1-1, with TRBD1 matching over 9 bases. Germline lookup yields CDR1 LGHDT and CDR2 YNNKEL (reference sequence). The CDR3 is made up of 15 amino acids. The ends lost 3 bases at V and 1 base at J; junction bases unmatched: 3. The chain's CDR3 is CASSHQDRGNTEAFF. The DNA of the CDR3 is TGTGCCAGCAGCCACCAGGACAGGGGGAACACTGAAGCTTTCTTT.

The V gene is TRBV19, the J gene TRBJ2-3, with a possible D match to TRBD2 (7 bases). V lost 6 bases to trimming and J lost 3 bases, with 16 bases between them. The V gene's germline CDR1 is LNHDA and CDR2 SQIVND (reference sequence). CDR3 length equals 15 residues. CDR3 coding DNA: TGTGCCAGTAGGGGAGGGGGAGGGCTTACAGATACGCAGTATTTT. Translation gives CASRGGGGLTDTQYF.

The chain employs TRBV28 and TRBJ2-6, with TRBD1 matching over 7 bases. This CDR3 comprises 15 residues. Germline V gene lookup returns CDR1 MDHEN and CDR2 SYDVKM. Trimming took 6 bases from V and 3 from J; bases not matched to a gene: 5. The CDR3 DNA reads TGTGCCAGCAGCCGAGGGGGCAGTGGGGCCAACGTCCTGACTTTC. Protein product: CASSRGGSGANVLTF.

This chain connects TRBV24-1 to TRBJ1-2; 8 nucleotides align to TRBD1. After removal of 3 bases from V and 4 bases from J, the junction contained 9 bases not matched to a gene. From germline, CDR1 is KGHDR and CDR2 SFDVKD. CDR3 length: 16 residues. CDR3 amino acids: CATSDEGTGSVYGYTF. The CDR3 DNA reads TGTGCCACCAGTGATGAAGGGACAGGCAGCGTCTATGGCTACACCTTC.

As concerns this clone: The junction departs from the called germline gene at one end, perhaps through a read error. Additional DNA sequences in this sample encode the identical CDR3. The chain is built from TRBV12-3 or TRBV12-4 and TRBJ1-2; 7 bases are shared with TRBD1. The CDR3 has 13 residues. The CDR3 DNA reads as TGTGCCAGCAGTAAAAGACAGGGCGGCGGCTATACCTTC. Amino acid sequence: CASSKRQGGGYTF.

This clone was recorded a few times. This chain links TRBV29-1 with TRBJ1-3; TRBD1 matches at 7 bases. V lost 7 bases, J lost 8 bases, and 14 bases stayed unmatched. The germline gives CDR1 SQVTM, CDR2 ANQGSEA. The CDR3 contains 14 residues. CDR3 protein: CSARESGQRDTIYF. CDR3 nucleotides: TGCAGCGCCCGTGAGTCGGGACAGCGGGACACCATATATTTT.